This T cell receptor (beta chain) originates from a study of stem cell transplantation in POMP-related autoinflammatory disease. Background on the study: Defective thymoproteasomes were hypothesized to impair CD8+ T-cell positive selection.

V lost 4 bases and J 4 bases, leaving 6 bases between the germline ends. CDR1 is SGHKS, CDR2 YYEKEE, per germline (reference sequence). This CDR3 is built from 11 residues. General observations from the study: Unique TRB V-J gene pairings were limited in number in patients with PRAID. PRAID patients trended toward lower TRB diversity and higher clonality in all analyzed T-cell subsets.

Comments on this clone: Its antigen remains unknown.

The method was immunoSEQ multiplex PCR; TCRdb's version includes in-frame clones alone and lacks a portion of them. The repertoire holds 6,500 to 7,500 clones, with roughly 80% as singletons. The chain links TRBV5-5 to TRBJ2-7; no definite D call. The sequencing sample was made of a CXCR5-defined cell subset from PBMCs. This receptor was obtained from a human donor in good health. The CDR3 sequence is CASSGLYEQYF. The CDR3 nucleotides read TGTGCCAGCAGCGGGTTGTACGAGCAGTACTTC.